This paragraph reports one TCR beta chain. Losses at the gene ends were 2 bases for V and 2 bases for J; bases not matched to a gene: 13. CDR3 length equals 18 residues. Germline lookup yields CDR1 SGHTA and CDR2 FQGNSA. This entry belongs to a study of blood T cell repertoires in COVID-19. Clones were sequenced by immunoSEQ multiplex PCR, and TCRdb holds only the in-frame ones, with some missing. The sample comprises more than 250,000 clones, roughly 90% of which are singletons, and about 18% rests with the top ten. Sequencing was carried out using PBMCs or T cells enriched from blood (not recorded which). The chain carries TRBV7-2 and TRBJ2-3, with 7 positions matching TRBD2. The TCR sequence derives from a woman in her thirties who had recovered from COVID-19. The CDR3: CASSLTRLAVPTTDTQYF. The CDR3 DNA follows: TGTGCCAGCAGCTTAACCCGACTAGCCGTTCCCACCACAGATACGCAGTATTTT.